One and the same sample provided the 6 T cell receptor beta chains below, sequenced in a study of identical twins. One entry per CDR3 protein results from TCRdb running MiXCR on the 5' RACE reads. Of fewer than 650,000 distinct CDR3 sequences listed, more than 9% are singletons. These records were also assigned to another study, of yellow fever vaccine responses in identical twins.

Input material: PBMCs. The source of these receptors is a young woman in good health.

In its sample, this clonotype was seen a few times. This rearrangement joins TRBV20-1 to TRBJ1-6; D gene ambiguous. CDR1 is DFQATT, CDR2 SNEGSKA, per germline (reference sequence). The CDR3 loop spans 14 amino acids. Trimming left V 5 bases short and J 0 bases short, with 8 bases between. This chain's CDR3 is CSAAGSSYNSPLHF. The CDR3 nucleotides are TGCAGTGCTGCGGGGAGCTCCTATAATTCACCCCTCCACTTT.

The chain has TRBV5-4 and TRBJ2-6; the match to TRBD1 covers 8 bases. Trimming at V came to 2 bases and at J to 4 bases, leaving 5 bases not matched to a gene. The germline V gene encodes CDR1 SGHNT and CDR2 YYREEE (reference sequence). The CDR3 contains 16 residues. The CDR3 is CASSFSGTGGANVLTF. CDR3 nucleotide sequence: TGTGCCAGCAGCTTCTCCGGGACAGGCGGGGCCAACGTCCTGACTTTC. The full variable domain, rest sourced from reference TRBV5-4 and TRBJ2-6, is ETGVTQSPTHLIKTRGQQVTLRCSSQSGHNTVSWYQQALGQGPQFIFQYYREEENGRGNFPPRFSGLQFPNYSSELNVNALELDDSALYLCASSFSGTGGANVLTFGAGSRLTVL.

J is TRBJ2-1 and V is TRBV20-1, with 11 bases identical to TRBD2. Trimming took 3 bases from V and 4 from J; bases not matched to a gene: 5. Germline CDR1 reads DFQATT; CDR2 reads SNEGSKA (reference sequence). The CDR3 runs 15 residues. The CDR3 loop reads CSASNLAGGYNEQFF. The CDR3 DNA reads TGCAGTGCTAGTAACCTAGCGGGGGGATACAATGAGCAGTTCTTC.

This clonotype was detected many times. The rearrangement joins TRBV4-2 to TRBJ2-1; 16 bases fit TRBD2. The CDR3 is 19 residues long. Germline V lookup: CDR1 LGHNA, CDR2 YNFKEQ. V shed 4 bases, J shed 6 bases, and the junction held 12 bases outside the gene matches. This chain's CDR3 is CASSRNPSGTSGRANEQFF. For the CDR3, the DNA is TGTGCCAGCAGCCGGAACCCCTCCGGGACTAGCGGGAGGGCCAATGAGCAGTTCTTC.

CDR3 sequence: CASSQSTNRGANTGELFF. The CDR3 DNA reads TGTGCCAGCAGCCAATCCACCAACAGGGGCGCTAACACCGGGGAGCTGTTTTTT. The V gene is TRBV4-2, the J gene TRBJ2-2; 7 bases agree with TRBD1. J lost 2 bases, V lost 2 bases, and 11 bases had no gene match. Germline V CDR1 and CDR2: LGHNA, YNFKEQ. The CDR3 is made up of 18 amino acids.

This clonotype has at least ten counts. This chain connects TRBV4-3 to TRBJ1-4; D remains ambiguous. Trimming removed 0 bases at V and 6 bases at J, with 11 bases between. The V gene's germline CDR1 is LGHNA and CDR2 YSLEER. This CDR3 has 15 residues. Written as DNA, the CDR3 is TGCGCCAGCAGCCAAGATTCTGGGCGGTATGAAAAACTGTTTTTT. Translation gives CASSQDSGRYEKLFF.